This T cell receptor (beta chain) was obtained from a study of blood T cell repertoires in COVID-19. On the study more broadly: Cohort 3 donors counted as recovered after two negative PCRs, clearance, or resolved symptoms. Acute-phase and convalescent COVID-19 samples originated in the United States, Italy and Spain.

This CDR3 has 18 amino acids. Germline V gene sequence: CDR1 SEHNR, CDR2 FQNEAQ (reference sequence). V was cut by 11 bases and J by 0 bases, with 26 bases left in between. As handled by the study authors: Amplification of reference gene primers provided the estimated nucleated cell counts. Repertoires were generated with immunoSEQ multiplex PCR, while TCRdb's copy carries only in-frame clones and drops some. Clone size and V and J calls were adopted from that table, with D and trimming inferred from the DNA. The sample records 250,000 to 300,000 clones, about 88% being singletons. Clinical history as reported by participants underpinned cohort assignment.

The sample comprised PBMCs or T cells enriched from blood (not recorded which). The rearrangement joins TRBV7-9 to TRBJ2-1; D uncertain. The sequence was collected from a woman in her sixties in a cohort exposed to, infected with or recovered from COVID-19 (not recorded which). Written as DNA, the CDR3 is TGTGCCGTGTCCCAGGATGAGACCCCGCATTTCTCCTACAATGAGCAGTTCTTC. Translating gives CAVSQDETPHFSYNEQFF.